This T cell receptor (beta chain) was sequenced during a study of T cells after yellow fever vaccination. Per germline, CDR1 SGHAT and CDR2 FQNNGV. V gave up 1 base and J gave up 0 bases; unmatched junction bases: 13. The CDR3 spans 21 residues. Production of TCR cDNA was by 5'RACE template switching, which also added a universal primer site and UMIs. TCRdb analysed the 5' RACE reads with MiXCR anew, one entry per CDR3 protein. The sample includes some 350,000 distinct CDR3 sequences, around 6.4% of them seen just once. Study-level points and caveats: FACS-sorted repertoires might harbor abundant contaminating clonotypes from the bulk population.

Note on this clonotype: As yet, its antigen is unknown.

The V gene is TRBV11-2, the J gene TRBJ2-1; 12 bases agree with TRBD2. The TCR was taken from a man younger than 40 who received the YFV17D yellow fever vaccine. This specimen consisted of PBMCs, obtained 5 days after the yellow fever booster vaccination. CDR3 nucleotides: TGTGCCAGCAGCTTAGTCCTGGGGCTAGCGGGAGGGCATAGCTCCTACAATGAGCAGTTCTTC. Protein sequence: CASSLVLGLAGGHSSYNEQFF.